The 9 T cell receptor beta chains below all came from one sample that was sequenced in a study of molecular identifiers for immune sequencing clone quantification. TCRdb re-analysed the PCR reads in MiXCR, keeping a single row per CDR3 protein. The table includes a few hundred thousand distinct CDR3 sequences, roughly 23% detected once. The sequenced material came from naive CD8+ T cells from blood, with Jurkat cell RNA spiked in. The subset: FACS-sorted CD8+CD4-CCR7+CD45RA+ naive T cells. Receptors originate from a human donor in good health. Some libraries in this study had Jurkat cell RNA spiked in.

This chain connects TRBV12-3 or TRBV12-4 to TRBJ2-4; no clear D. The germline V and J ends were trimmed by 9 bases and 8 bases, with 17 bases remaining between them. The CDR3 has 13 amino acids. The CDR3 DNA is TGTGCCAGTTTACTTGGGTTTGGGGACATTCAGTACTTC. Translated, it gives CASLLGFGDIQYF.

To note about this clonotype: This clone may be a read error of a much larger clone one base away. The chain employs TRBV9 and TRBJ1-2; no clear D. There are 16 residues in the CDR3. Germline V gives CDR1 SGDLS, CDR2 YYNGEE. V lost 3 bases and J 0 bases, leaving 15 bases between the germline ends. The CDR3 DNA follows: TGTGCCAGCAGCGCAGAACCAGCTTCTACTAACTATGGCTACACCTTC. As protein: CASSAEPASTNYGYTF.

For this clonotype: One end of the junction varies from germline; a read error may be responsible. The V gene is TRBV4-3, the J gene TRBJ1-3; 9 bases are a match to TRBD1. The CDR3 covers 15 residues. Germline lookup yields CDR1 LGHNA and CDR2 YSLEER. The CDR3 nucleotides read TGCGCCAACAGCCAGGACAGGGGCTCTGGAAACACCATATATTTT. Encoded protein: CANSQDRGSGNTIYF.

At least ten counts were recorded for this clonotype. The chain has TRBV29-1 and TRBJ1-1; possibly TRBD1 for D (6 bases). This CDR3 contains 12 residues. V was pared by 4 bases and J by 8 bases, with 14 bases between. Per the germline V gene, CDR1 is SQVTM and CDR2 is ANQGSEA. The CDR3 spells CSVVISGAEAFF. CDR3 sequence (DNA): TGCAGCGTTGTAATCTCAGGGGCAGAAGCTTTCTTT.

The chain combines TRBV20-1 with TRBJ2-7; D gene ambiguous. With 3 bases removed from V and 1 base from J, the gap between germline ends came to 10 bases. The CDR3 length is 13 residues. Germline loops: CDR1 DFQATT, CDR2 SNEGSKA (reference sequence). CDR3 sequence: CSARASASYEQYF. DNA for the CDR3: TGCAGTGCTAGGGCGTCAGCTTCCTACGAGCAGTACTTC.

The genes are TRBV6-5 and TRBJ1-1, with a tentative D call TRBD1 (5 bases). The CDR3 extends over 14 amino acids. V was clipped by 4 bases and J by 3 bases, with 12 bases between them. Germline CDR1 is MNHEY and CDR2 is SVGAGI. As DNA, the CDR3 is TGTGCCAGCAGTTTCAGGGTTTTGGACACTGAAGCTTTCTTT. It yields the protein CASSFRVLDTEAFF.

This clonotype was detected ten times or more. The V and J genes are TRBV11-2 and TRBJ2-7; 7 positions agree with TRBD2. The CDR3 runs to 14 residues. Trimming at V came to 3 bases and at J to 2 bases, leaving 4 bases not matched to a gene. Germline values: CDR1 SGHAT, CDR2 FQNNGV. The CDR3 is CASSFARGAYEQYF. CDR3 DNA: TGTGCCAGCAGCTTCGCCCGGGGGGCCTACGAGCAGTACTTC.

Note on this clonotype: This sequence is one base from a far larger clone and is likely a read error. The chain couples TRBV4-3 to TRBJ1-5; D is unresolved. This CDR3 has 14 residues. Per the germline V gene, CDR1 is LGHNA and CDR2 is YSLEER. Trimming removed 1 base from V and 7 bases from J, with 11 bases in between. CDR3 protein: CASSQGRGGQPQHF. CDR3 nucleotide sequence: TGCGCCAGCAGCCAAGGTCGGGGAGGCCAGCCCCAGCATTTT.

With regard to this clonotype: The CDR3 carries no conserved terminal phenylalanine or tryptophan, so it likely arises from a read error. The chain employs TRBV19 and TRBJ1-5; no clear D. Germline CDR1 LNHDA, CDR2 SQIVND (reference sequence). The CDR3 has 17 amino acids. CDR3: CASGIAGGYMSNQPQHS. The CDR3 bases are TGTGCCAGTGGTATAGCCGGCGGTTACATGAGCAATCAGCCCCAGCATTCT.